This is a list of T cell receptor beta chains from one sample in a study of PD-L1 blockade in urothelial cancer. The method was immunoSEQ multiplex PCR; TCRdb's version includes in-frame clones alone and lacks a portion of them. This repertoire shows approximately 65,000 clones, roughly nine tenths found once; its top ten account for less than 3.5%. Sequenced here: PBMCs, sampled around atezolizumab (anti-PD-L1) treatment. The receptors were sampled from a man in his 60s with urothelial cancer. CDR3s include the opening cysteine and the closing phenylalanine or tryptophan. Fields, in order: V gene, J gene, D gene, CDR3 length, clone size, CDR3 DNA, CDR3 protein. D genes are given only for firm matches. Some rows have no size entry. The others give once, few or many, or a class for an expanded clone.

TRBV6-6	TRBJ1-2	TRBD1	16	.	TGTGCCAGCAGTTACCCGGGACAGGGGGTAACCTATGGCTACACCTTC	CASSYPGQGVTYGYTF
TRBV7-2	TRBJ1-1	.	13	.	TGTGCCAGCAGCCGCCGGGGGGGGACTGAAGCTTTCTTT	CASSRRGGTEAFF
TRBV9	TRBJ1-2	.	12	few	TGTGCCAGCAGCTATTCAGGGATCGGCTACACCTTC	CASSYSGIGYTF
TRBV23-1	TRBJ2-7	.	15	.	TGCGCCAGCAGTCCTTCGGTGGGGCCGAGCTACGAGCAGTACTTC	CASSPSVGPSYEQYF
TRBV19	TRBJ2-1	.	15	.	TGTGCCAGTACCATGGAACTAAGAGGGCTGAATGAGCAGTTCTTC	CASTMELRGLNEQFF
TRBV19	TRBJ2-3	TRBD2	15	.	TGTGCCAGTAGGGACGGGACTACACGCACAGATACGCAGTATTTT	CASRDGTTRTDTQYF
TRBV4-2	TRBJ1-4	TRBD1	16	once	TGTGCCAGCAGCCAAGGTGGACAGGGGAATAATGAAAAACTGTTTTTT	CASSQGGQGNNEKLFF
TRBV5-1	TRBJ2-3	TRBD2	15	.	TGCGCCAGCAGCACGCGGGGGGCCAGCACAGATACGCAGTATTTT	CASSTRGASTDTQYF
TRBV7-3	TRBJ2-4	TRBD1	12	once	TGTGCCAGCAGCTTAGACAGGGGGATTCAGTACTTC	CASSLDRGIQYF
TRBV7-9	TRBJ2-2	.	14	.	TGTGCCAGTACCGGGATCGCGAACACCGGGGAGCTGTTTTTT	CASTGIANTGELFF
TRBV5-4	TRBJ2-7	.	15	.	TGTGCCAGCAGCCTGGACAGCAGTGCCGGGACTAAGCAGTACTTC	CASSLDSSAGTKQYF
TRBV18	TRBJ2-2	.	14	.	TGTGCCAGCTCACCACCTAGCAGCACCGGGGAGCTGTTTTTT	CASSPPSSTGELFF
TRBV19	TRBJ2-4	.	15	.	TGTGCCAGTAGTATCCCAGGAGGGGCCAAAAACATTCAGTACTTC	CASSIPGGAKNIQYF
TRBV5-1	TRBJ2-3	.	12	.	TGCGCCAGCAGCCTTTCCGCAGATACGCAGTATTTT	CASSLSADTQYF
TRBV5-1	TRBJ1-5	.	14	.	TGCGCCAGCAGCTCGGGGGGCCTCAATCAGCCCCAGCATTTT	CASSSGGLNQPQHF
TRBV28	TRBJ1-2	.	13	.	TGTGCCAGCACCCCTGCTCGGGGCTATGGCTACACCTTC	CASTPARGYGYTF
TRBV9	TRBJ2-1	.	16	.	TGTGCCAGCAGCGTAGCGGCGGGACCGGCAGGGAATGAGCAGTTCTTC	CASSVAAGPAGNEQFF
TRBV6-5	TRBJ2-3	.	14	.	TGTGCCACCTCCCAGGGGGGCCGCACAGATACGCAGTATTTT	CATSQGGRTDTQYF
TRBV4-1	TRBJ1-5	.	15	.	TGCGCCAGCAGCGCTGGACAGTATAGCAATCAGCCCCAGCATTTT	CASSAGQYSNQPQHF
TRBV11-1	TRBJ2-5	TRBD2	17	.	TGTGCCAGCAGCCCCGGGACTAGCGGGGGGGCCCGCGAGACCCAGTACTTC	CASSPGTSGGARETQYF
TRBV18	TRBJ1-3	TRBD1	13	.	TGTGCCAGCTCGGACAGGGTTGGAAACACCATATATTTT	CASSDRVGNTIYF
TRBV19	TRBJ1-2	.	14	.	TGTGCCAGTAGTATAGCCTATGGAGGAGGCGGCTACACCTTC	CASSIAYGGGGYTF
TRBV18	TRBJ2-5	.	13	.	TGTGCCAGCTCACCACGGATGGGCGAGACCCAGTACTTC	CASSPRMGETQYF
TRBV23-1	TRBJ2-4	.	16	.	TGCGCCAGCAGTCAATCTCCAGGGAAGGCCAAAAACATTCAGTACTTC	CASSQSPGKAKNIQYF
TRBV11-2	TRBJ1-3	.	16	.	TGTGCCAGCAGGACACCTCAGGGGTTGAGAGGAAACACCATATATTTT	CASRTPQGLRGNTIYF
TRBV18	TRBJ2-7	TRBD2	15	.	TGTGCCAGCTCACCACCACTAGCGGGAACATACGAGCAGTACTTC	CASSPPLAGTYEQYF
TRBV9	TRBJ2-7	.	14	.	TGTGCCAGCAGCGTAGTAAGACTGGGTTACGAGCAGTACTTC	CASSVVRLGYEQYF
TRBV7-2	TRBJ2-1	TRBD2	16	.	TGTGCCAGCAGCTCTACCGGGACTAGCGGAAACAATGAGCAGTTCTTC	CASSSTGTSGNNEQFF
TRBV28	TRBJ1-2	.	13	.	TGTGCCAGCAGTTCCCGGGACATCTATGGCTACACCTTC	CASSSRDIYGYTF